The present T cell receptor (beta chain) was sequenced within a study of T cells expressing NK-cell markers. About the study: In sorted CD3+CD56+NKG2C+, CD3+CD56+NKG2C- and CD3+CD56-NKG2C+ T cells, TCR beta repertoires were obtained. General study results and limits: Top CD8+ clonotypes included the dominant CD3+CD56+NKG2C+ clonotypes in roughly 6 donors.

Germline V gene lookup returns CDR1 SEHNR and CDR2 FQNEAQ (reference sequence). This CDR3 is built from 17 residues. For each CDR3 protein, TCRdb gives one entry from its re-call of the 5' RACE reads, without DNA. The sample is made up of 400,000 to 550,000 distinct CDR3 sequences, and the top ten hold 7.3% of it. About this clonotype: What it binds is unknown.

The sequence was obtained from a woman between 18 and 75 years old in good health. The genes are TRBV7-9 and TRBJ2-6; the D gene TCRdb calls, TRBD1, cannot be checked with no DNA. Sequenced sample: blood T cells: a sorted CD56 or NKG2C T cell subset, CD4+ or CD8+ T cells, or bulk PBMC T cells (not recorded which). CDR3: CASRPGQGASGANVLTF.